Presented here are 10 T cell receptor beta chains from one specimen sequenced in a study of cytomegalovirus exposure and HLA in healthy donors. The PCR employed 60 Vbeta primers together with 13 Jbeta primers. This table comes from immunoSEQ multiplex PCR, and its TCRdb copy is limited to in-frame clones, with some not included. The sample records roughly 130,000 clones, roughly 74% being singletons. What was sequenced was PBMCs. These receptor sequences come from a man aged 35 to 55 in good health and CMV-seropositive.

This clone was found once. This sequence joins TRBV15 and TRBJ2-1; no clear D. V gave up 0 bases and J gave up 7 bases, with 10 bases separating them. There are 14 residues in the CDR3. Germline V gives CDR1 LNHNV, CDR2 YYDKDF (reference sequence). DNA for the CDR3: TGTGCCACCAGCAGAGATTATGAGAGAAATGAGCAGTTCTTC. Amino acid sequence: CATSRDYERNEQFF. Combining the CDR3 with reference TRBV15 and TRBJ2-1 gives the whole variable domain DAMVIQNPRYQVTQFGKPVTLSCSQTLNHNVMYWYQQKSSQAPKLLFHYYDKDFNNEADTPDNFQSRRPNTSFCFLDIRSPGLGDTAMYLCATSRDYERNEQFFGPGTRLTVL.

The J gene is TRBJ2-2, the V gene TRBV5-1, with a weak D call TRBD2 (6 bases). The CDR3 runs 17 residues. CDR1 is SGHRS and CDR2 is YFSETQ in the germline V gene. Trimming cost V 4 bases and J 4 bases, with 20 bases left between them. CDR3 coding DNA: TGCGCCAGCAGCCTCGGACTAATGGTTAAAGTCACCGGGGAGCTGTTTTTT. It codes for CASSLGLMVKVTGELFF.

The chain has TRBV6-1 and TRBJ2-3; D perhaps matches TRBD1 (6 bases). In germline, CDR1 is MNHNS, CDR2 SASEGT. CDR3 size: 11 residues. CDR3 protein: CASGEKDTQYF. CDR3 nucleotide sequence: TGTGCGTCAGGGGAAAAAGATACGCAGTATTTT.

The rearrangement joins TRBV5-1 to TRBJ2-5; TRBD1 aligns across 7 bases. V lost 0 bases, J lost 6 bases, and 5 bases stayed unmatched. In germline, CDR1 is SGHRS, CDR2 YFSETQ. The CDR3 runs 14 residues. The CDR3 loop reads CASSLGQGLQTQYF. The CDR3 DNA reads as TGCGCCAGCAGCTTGGGACAGGGCTTACAGACCCAGTACTTC.

This chain uses TRBV19 with TRBJ2-5, with D tentatively TRBD1 (6 bases). CDR1 is LNHDA and CDR2 is SQIVND in the germline V gene (reference sequence). CDR3 length equals 14 residues. The V gene lost 3 bases and the J gene lost 3 bases, with 11 bases spanning the gap. The CDR3 nucleotides read TGTGCCAGTAGTATGGGCAGGGGAAAAGAGACCCAGTACTTC. It translates to CASSMGRGKETQYF.

CDR3 nucleotide sequence: TGTGCCAGCAGCTTAGACGGACAATATAATTCACCCCTCCACTTT. Translation: CASSLDGQYNSPLHF. The chain combines TRBV5-5 with TRBJ1-6; a weak D match, TRBD1 (5 bases). CDR1 is SGHKS, CDR2 YYEKEE, per germline (reference sequence). CDR3 size: 15 residues. V was trimmed by 2 bases and J by 4 bases, leaving 10 bases between them.

This sequence joins TRBV27 and TRBJ1-5; no definite D call. Germline V lookup: CDR1 MNHEY, CDR2 SMNVEV (reference sequence). With 2 bases removed from V and 5 bases from J, the gap between germline ends came to 7 bases. The length of the CDR3 is 13 residues. The CDR3 here is CASSLMAYQPQHF. CDR3 in DNA: TGTGCCAGCAGTTTAATGGCCTATCAGCCCCAGCATTTT.

The chain links TRBV19 to TRBJ1-5; D not certain. Per germline, CDR1 LNHDA and CDR2 SQIVND (reference sequence). Trimming took off 10 bases at V and 5 bases at J, with 12 bases between the two ends. This CDR3 is built from 12 residues. CDR3 region: CATRYRDQPQHF. CDR3 nucleotides: TGTGCCACCAGGTATAGAGATCAGCCCCAGCATTTT.

The rearrangement joins TRBV10-2 to TRBJ1-4; 8 nucleotides line up with TRBD1. With 4 bases clipped from V and 7 bases from J, the junction kept 11 bases outside the gene matches. In germline, CDR1 is WSHSY, CDR2 SAAADI. CDR3 size: 16 residues. The CDR3 DNA sequence: TGCGCCAGCAGTGTTTGGACAGGGTCAGAGGGTGAAAAACTGTTTTTT. Residues: CASSVWTGSEGEKLFF.

J is TRBJ2-5 and V is TRBV7-9, with D maybe TRBD1 (6 bases). The CDR3 spans 16 residues. Germline values: CDR1 SEHNR, CDR2 FQNEAQ (reference sequence). V gave up 4 bases and J gave up 5 bases, with 20 bases separating them. The CDR3 nucleotides read TGTGCCAGCAGCTCCCCCCCGACAGGTACGGGCGAGACCCAGTACTTC. Encoded protein: CASSSPPTGTGETQYF.